What follows are 20 T cell receptor beta chains derived from one specimen sequenced in a study of graft-versus-host responses after intestinal transplantation (dated by TCRdb to the early 2020s). These receptors are not linked to any known antigen. The library relied on the immunoSEQ multiplex PCR assay. Drawn from immuneACCESS, this table holds only the in-frame rearrangements with V and J called that TCRdb kept. Clones are partly lost; checked studies trace under half to an unresolved V gene and leave the rest unexplained. Recorded for this sample are 85,000 to 90,000 clones; 75% to 95% of them occurred a single time. The top ten clonotypes cover less than 0.45% of the sample. This specimen's time point label, interpreted: cells obtained before transplantation from donor or recipient. This sample comprised unstimulated CD4+ T cells sorted from spleen or lymph node cells, obtained before transplant. The receptors were sampled from a human donor who was the organ donor for an intestinal transplant.

CDR3 nucleotides: TGTGCCAGTAGTAAAATTACAGGGGGCGGACCTCAGCCCCAGCATTTT. This codes for CASSKITGGGPQPQHF. The chain joins TRBV19 to TRBJ1-5; TRBD1 matches at 9 bases. Looked up from germline, CDR1 is LNHDA and CDR2 is SQIVND (reference sequence). V was pared by 4 bases and J by 6 bases, with 10 bases of the junction left unmatched. The CDR3 loop spans 16 amino acids.

The chain employs TRBV9 and TRBJ1-1; D is unclear. The CDR3 is 15 residues long. Germline V gene data show CDR1 as SGDLS and CDR2 as YYNGEE. V shed 4 bases and J shed 1 base, with 14 bases lying between them. The CDR3 reads CASSPRFGPNTEAFF. The CDR3 DNA is TGTGCCAGCAGCCCCCGTTTTGGCCCGAACACTGAAGCTTTCTTT.

Notes on this clone: Germline and junction disagree at one end, which may indicate a read error. The chain has TRBV11-3 and TRBJ2-1, with 7 bases lining up with TRBD2. Germline V gives CDR1 SGHNT, CDR2 YENEEA. This CDR3 is built from 17 residues. CDR3 sequence reads: CASSLEIGTTFANEQFF. The CDR3 DNA reads as TGTGCCAGCAGCCTAGAGATTGGGACTACATTTGCGAATGAGCAGTTCTTC.

This rearrangement joins TRBV27 to TRBJ2-1; tentative D call: TRBD1 (6 bases). Per the germline V gene, CDR1 is MNHEY and CDR2 is SMNVEV (reference sequence). This CDR3 is 16 amino acids long. The V gene lost 5 bases and the J gene lost 0 bases, with 14 bases spanning the gap. The chain's CDR3 is CASSNDRTSSYNEQFF. CDR3 nucleotide sequence: TGTGCCAGCAGTAACGACAGGACCAGCTCCTACAATGAGCAGTTCTTC.

This clone was observed once. Other DNA variants within this sample encode the same CDR3. The chain links TRBV7-2 to TRBJ2-7; TRBD2 aligns across 8 bases. The germline V gene encodes CDR1 SGHTA and CDR2 FQGNSA. This CDR3 has 14 amino acids. Losses at the gene ends were 5 bases for V and 0 bases for J; bases not matched to a gene: 3. The CDR3 bases are TGTGCCAGCAGCCTTACTAGCGGCTCCTACGAGCAGTACTTC. Its translation is CASSLTSGSYEQYF. The full variable domain, in which reference TRBV7-2 and TRBJ2-7 provide the parts outside the CDR3, is GAGVSQSPSNKVTEKGKDVELRCDPISGHTALYWYRQSLGQGLEFLIYFQGNSAPDKSGLPSDRFSAERTGGSVSTLTIQRTQQEDSAVYLCASSLTSGSYEQYFGPGTRLTVT.

V gene TRBV30 combines with J gene TRBJ2-1, with unresolved D. This CDR3 is 13 amino acids long. V gave up 5 bases and J gave up 6 bases, with 14 bases separating them. Germline V gene lookup returns CDR1 GTSNPN and CDR2 SVGIG (reference sequence). The CDR3 loop reads CAWDALVSNEQFF. CDR3 nucleotides: TGTGCCTGGGACGCGCTAGTTAGCAATGAGCAGTTCTTC.

This clone was observed once. This chain connects TRBV11-3 to TRBJ1-1, with 11 bases identical to TRBD1. With 1 base clipped from V and 2 bases from J, the junction kept 0 bases outside the gene matches. Germline V lookup: CDR1 SGHNT, CDR2 YENEEA. The CDR3 loop spans 15 amino acids. This chain's CDR3 is CASSLGTGGNTEAFF. CDR3 bases: TGTGCCAGCAGCTTAGGGACAGGGGGCAACACTGAAGCTTTCTTT.

V and J are TRBV5-1 and TRBJ2-5, with D perhaps matching TRBD2 (5 bases). The germline gives CDR1 SGHRS, CDR2 YFSETQ. The ends were cut back, 3 bases at V and 5 bases at J, with 14 bases in the middle. The CDR3 spans 14 residues. CDR3 in amino acids: CASSSVVPGETQYF. Written as DNA, the CDR3 is TGCGCCAGCAGCTCCGTGGTTCCGGGGGAGACCCAGTACTTC. The full variable domain, its missing parts supplied by reference TRBV5-1 and TRBJ2-5, is KAGVTQTPRYLIKTRGQQVTLSCSPISGHRSVSWYQQTPGQGLQFLFEYFSETQRNKGNFPGRFSGRQFSNSRSEMNVSTLELGDSALYLCASSSVVPGETQYFGPGTRLLVL.

The chain uses TRBV28 and TRBJ1-5; D is unresolved. V lost 1 base and J 7 bases, leaving 14 bases between the germline ends. Germline V gene sequence: CDR1 MDHEN, CDR2 SYDVKM. The CDR3 is made up of 15 amino acids. The CDR3 reads CASSLSSGVWQPQHF. In nucleotides, the CDR3 is TGTGCCAGCAGTTTATCGAGTGGTGTGTGGCAGCCCCAGCATTTT.

The rearrangement joins TRBV28 to TRBJ1-5; D is possibly TRBD1 (5 bases). The V and J ends lost 5 bases and 6 bases respectively, with 26 bases between them. In germline, CDR1 is MDHEN, CDR2 SYDVKM. CDR3 length: 18 residues. CDR3 nucleotides: TGTGCCAGCAGTCGCCCAACAGGTTCTACAAGGTTTGGTCAGCCCCAGCATTTT. It encodes CASSRPTGSTRFGQPQHF. The whole variable domain, filled in from reference TRBV28 and TRBJ1-5, reads DVKVTQSSRYLVKRTGEKVFLECVQDMDHENMFWYRQDPGLGLRLIYFSYDVKMKEKGDIPEGYSVSREKKERFSLILESASTNQTSMYLCASSRPTGSTRFGQPQHFGDGTRLSIL.

This sequence joins TRBV7-8 and TRBJ1-2, with D uncertain. The CDR3 covers 15 residues. The germline CDR1 and CDR2 sequences are SGHVS and FQNEAQ. V lost 3 bases, J lost 7 bases, and 18 bases lay in between. The CDR3, as DNA: TGTGCCAGCAGCTTTGGTACGGGTGGATCAATTGGCTACACCTTC. Its translation: CASSFGTGGSIGYTF.

The chain recombines TRBV7-8 with TRBJ1-1; possibly TRBD1 for D (5 bases). Trimming took 0 bases from V and 5 from J, leaving 13 bases between them. Germline CDR1 reads SGHVS; CDR2 reads FQNEAQ. The CDR3 is 15 residues long. CDR3 nucleotide sequence: TGTGCCAGCAGCTTAGCGTATTCGGGGGGGACTGAAGCTTTCTTT. Translated, it gives CASSLAYSGGTEAFF.

The gene calls are TRBV21-1 and TRBJ1-1; the table's D call, TRBD1, was not checked against the DNA. TRBV21-1 constitutes a pseudogene. The CDR3 is 14 residues long. The CDR3 sequence: CASDRDFENTEAFF. For the CDR3, the DNA is TGTGCCAGCGACAGGGATTTTGAGAACACTGAAGCTTTCTTT.

The chain links TRBV5-8 to TRBJ1-5; D may be TRBD1 (5 bases). CDR3 length: 15 residues. Trimming stripped 2 bases from V and 5 bases from J, with 14 bases between. Germline V lookup: CDR1 SGHTS, CDR2 YDEGEE. CDR3 residues: CASSLPFTGDQPQHF. In DNA, the CDR3 is TGTGCCAGCAGCTTACCCTTTACGGGGGATCAGCCCCAGCATTTT.

The CDR3 loop reads CASSVATGTGGDGYTF. Here the CDR3 DNA reads TGTGCCAGCAGCGTTGCAACCGGGACAGGGGGAGATGGCTACACCTTC. The chain uses TRBV9 and TRBJ1-2; 11 nucleotides align to TRBD1. From germline, CDR1 is SGDLS and CDR2 YYNGEE. Trimming cost V 2 bases and J 6 bases; bases outside gene matches: 9. The CDR3 has 16 amino acids.

The rearrangement links TRBV6-6 to TRBJ2-5; D perhaps matches TRBD1 (6 bases). The assigned J gene may be wrong: the sequence end matches TRBJ2-7 better. The length of the CDR3 is 14 residues. CDR1 is MNHNY, CDR2 SVGAGI, per germline (reference sequence). The CDR3 is CASSYLQGSYEQYF. In DNA, the CDR3 is TGTGCCAGCAGTTACCTACAGGGAAGCTACGAGCAGTACTTC.

The rearrangement links TRBV11-2 to TRBJ2-2, with TRBD1 matching over 9 bases. This CDR3 comprises 15 residues. Germline assignment: CDR1 SGHAT and CDR2 FQNNGV. With V trimmed by 5 bases and J by 4 bases, 5 bases remained unmatched. The CDR3 bases are TGTGCCAGCAGCAAGGACAGGGGAGGCACCGGGGAGCTGTTTTTT. It codes for CASSKDRGGTGELFF.

The chain links TRBV29-1 to TRBJ2-5; 7 nucleotides match TRBD2. This CDR3 has 10 amino acids. CDR1 and CDR2 (germline): SQVTM, ANQGSEA. The ends lost 5 bases at V and 7 bases at J; junction bases unmatched: 1. The DNA of the CDR3 is TGCAGCGTTTGGGGGGGGACCCAGTACTTC. Its translation: CSVWGGTQYF.

J is TRBJ2-5 and V is TRBV6-1, with D perhaps TRBD2 (6 bases). Germline CDR1 reads MNHNS; CDR2 reads SASEGT. The CDR3 consists of 14 residues. Trimming removed 4 bases at V and 2 bases at J, with 11 bases between. The CDR3, as DNA: TGTGCCAGCAGTGTCTTCCGGGGGCAAGAGACCCAGTACTTC. Translated: CASSVFRGQETQYF.

J is TRBJ2-5 and V is TRBV7-9, with D unclear. The V end was cut by 8 bases, the J end by 4 bases, with 5 bases between. In germline, CDR1 is SEHNR, CDR2 FQNEAQ (reference sequence). The CDR3 has 10 residues. CDR3 loop: CASGIETQYF. In nucleotides, the CDR3 is TGTGCCAGCGGCATAGAGACCCAGTACTTC.